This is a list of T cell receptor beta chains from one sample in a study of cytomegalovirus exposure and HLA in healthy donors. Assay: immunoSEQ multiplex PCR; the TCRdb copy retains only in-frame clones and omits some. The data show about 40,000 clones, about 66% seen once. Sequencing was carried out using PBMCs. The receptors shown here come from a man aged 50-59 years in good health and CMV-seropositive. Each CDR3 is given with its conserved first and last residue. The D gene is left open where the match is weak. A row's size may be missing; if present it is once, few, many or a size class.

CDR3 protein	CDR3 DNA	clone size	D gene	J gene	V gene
CASTNAYSNQPQHF	TGTGCCAGCACCAATGCGTATAGCAATCAGCCCCAGCATTTT	few	-	TRBJ1-5	TRBV6-6
CASSTGGQGWVEAFF	TGCGCCAGCAGCACAGGTGGACAGGGGTGGGTTGAAGCTTTCTTT	-	TRBD1	TRBJ1-1	TRBV5-1
CASSEAGMTYNEQFF	TGTGCCAGCAGTGAAGCGGGGATGACCTACAATGAGCAGTTCTTC	few	TRBD2	TRBJ2-1	TRBV6-4
CSVEMQVGEKLFF	TGCAGCGTTGAAATGCAGGTTGGCGAAAAACTGTTTTTT	-	-	TRBJ1-4	TRBV29-1
CASSLDGAANIQYF	TGTGCCAGCAGCTTGGATGGGGCCGCAAACATTCAGTACTTC	few	-	TRBJ2-4	TRBV5-4
CASSRDSPTDTQYF	TGTGCCAGCAGTAGGGACAGTCCCACAGATACGCAGTATTTT	few	TRBD1	TRBJ2-3	TRBV28
CATSSEGQNTGELFF	TGTGCCACCAGCAGTGAGGGACAGAACACCGGGGAGCTGTTTTTT	-	-	TRBJ2-2	TRBV15
CASSGGTSGLTDTQYF	TGTGCCAGCAGCGGGGGGACTAGCGGCCTCACAGATACGCAGTATTTT	-	TRBD2	TRBJ2-3	TRBV9
CASSEPLGLVETQYF	TGCGCCAGCAGCGAACCCTTGGGACTAGTGGAGACCCAGTACTTC	few	TRBD2	TRBJ2-5	TRBV5-1
CASSKRQAGAFF	TGTGCCAGCAGCAAAAGACAGGCTGGGGCTTTCTTT	few	-	TRBJ1-1	TRBV5-5
CASSPGGFLYEQYF	TGTGCCAGCTCCCCCGGAGGGTTTCTCTACGAGCAGTACTTC	-	-	TRBJ2-7	TRBV18
CASSLGQGDEQYF	TGTGCCAGCAGCTTAGGCCAGGGTGACGAGCAGTACTTC	-	-	TRBJ2-7	TRBV7-3
CASSQGGGGGGSPLHF	TGTGCCAGCAGCCAAGGAGGGGGAGGGGGAGGTTCACCCCTCCACTTT	-	-	TRBJ1-6	TRBV4-2